This T cell receptor beta chain was recorded in a study of T cell clonotyping in hematopoietic cell transplantation. Comments on this clone: What it binds is unknown.

Sequencing was performed with immunoSEQ multiplex PCR; in TCRdb, only in-frame clones are kept and a portion is missing. This table holds about 18,000 clones, 86% found once. Time point noted: recipient sample about 28 days before transplant, after cytoreduction. Samples: about 28 days before transplant, then days 30, 100 and 180 after. Whole-study findings and limits: Pathologically expanded recipient clonotypes increased progressively from day 30 to day 180 as diversity fell. Cells were unsorted, so CD4 and CD8 contributions were not separated.

Sample: peripheral blood mononuclear cells, taken before stem cell transplant. The receptor was derived from a man aged 50 or older with acute myeloid leukemia. Some clones in this sample may be carry-over from other donors' samples.

CDR3 in DNA: TGTGCCAGCAGCTTCCGGACAGGGAACGACGAGCAGTACTTC. Protein sequence: CASSFRTGNDEQYF. The chain employs TRBV5-6 and TRBJ2-7, with 8 bases lining up with TRBD1. Losses at the gene ends were 2 bases for V and 5 bases for J; bases not matched to a gene: 6. The CDR3 is 14 amino acids. Looked up from germline, CDR1 is SGHDT and CDR2 is YYEEEE.